This TCR beta chain was identified during a study of human T cells and chemical hapten exposure. On the study more broadly: Each week of the roughly 23-week study, patients had diphenylcyclopropenone applied to the scalp.

Separate cDNA molecules received unique molecular identifiers, which the library attached to them. In TCRdb, the reads were re-called with MiXCR into one record per CDR3 protein. Here the sample spans approximately 3,000 distinct CDR3 sequences, about 48% being singletons. The ends were cut back, 0 bases at V and 1 base at J, with 6 bases in the middle. CDR1 and CDR2 (germline): SGHVS, FNYEAQ. CDR3 size: 14 residues. The treatment is: therapeutic diphenylcyclopropenone sensitization with weekly scalp DPC. This chain connects TRBV7-6 to TRBJ1-1, with D perhaps TRBD1 (5 bases). The sequence derives from an adult with alopecia areata. Some clones in this sample may be carry-over from other donors' samples. This table probably holds off-target reads from a library built for another chain. The starting material was whole blood, obtained before DPC sensitization or 2, 6, or about 24 weeks after (not recorded which). For the CDR3, the DNA is TGTGCCAGCAGCTTAGCGCAGGGGAACACTGAAGCTTTCTTT. It is translated as CASSLAQGNTEAFF.